Sequencing of this T cell receptor beta chain was carried out in a study of control samples from healthy donors and cancer patients (dated by TCRdb to 2020 to 2022). V and J are truncated by 3 bases and 5 bases respectively, leaving an intervening sequence of 18 bases. Taken from the germline V gene (reference sequence), the CDR1 and CDR2 loops are GTSNPN and SVGIG. The CDR3 runs 15 residues from the cysteine to the phenylalanine. Only CDR3 DNA is held: 45 bases, read in frame from base 1. Library construction relied on the immunoSEQ multiplex PCR assay. The table comes from immuneACCESS by way of TCRdb, which keeps in-frame sequences with V and J called. Part of the clones is missing from these tables; in studies checked, under half for an unresolved V gene and the rest for unknown reasons. The sample includes 78,000 or so clones, with roughly 88% observed a single time. The leading ten clones occupy 4.5% to 6% of the sample.

A note on this clone: Its specific antigen is unknown. Nothing much larger sits one base from this clone, and base qualities are not available.

The receptor chain draws on TRBV30 and TRBJ2-3; no D gene call is confident. Material for sequencing was blood. The receptor comes from a woman aged 50 to 60 in good health. At the DNA level, the sequence is TGTGCCTGGAGCAAAGCCGGGCCTAAAGAAGATACGCAGTATTTT. This yields the protein CAWSKAGPKEDTQYF. With the portions outside the CDR3 filled from the reference TRBV30 and TRBJ2-3 genes, the complete variable region becomes SQTIHQWPATLVQPVGSPLSLECTVEGTSNPNLYWYRQAAGRGLQLLFYSVGIGQISSEVPQNLSASRPQDRQFILSSKKLLLSDSGFYLCAWSKAGPKEDTQYFGPGTRLTVL.